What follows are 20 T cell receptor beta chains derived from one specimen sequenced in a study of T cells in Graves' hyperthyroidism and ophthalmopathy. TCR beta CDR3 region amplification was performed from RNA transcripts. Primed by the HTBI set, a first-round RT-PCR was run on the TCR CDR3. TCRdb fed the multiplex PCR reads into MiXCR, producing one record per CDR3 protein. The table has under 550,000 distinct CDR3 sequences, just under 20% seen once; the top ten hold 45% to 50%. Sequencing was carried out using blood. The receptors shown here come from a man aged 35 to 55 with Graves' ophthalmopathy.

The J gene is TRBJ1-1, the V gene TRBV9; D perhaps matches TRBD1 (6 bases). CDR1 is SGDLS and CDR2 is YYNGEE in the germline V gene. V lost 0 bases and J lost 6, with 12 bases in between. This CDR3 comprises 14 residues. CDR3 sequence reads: CASSVDGGGAEAFF. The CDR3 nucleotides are TGTGCCAGCAGCGTAGATGGGGGGGGCGCTGAAGCTTTCTTT.

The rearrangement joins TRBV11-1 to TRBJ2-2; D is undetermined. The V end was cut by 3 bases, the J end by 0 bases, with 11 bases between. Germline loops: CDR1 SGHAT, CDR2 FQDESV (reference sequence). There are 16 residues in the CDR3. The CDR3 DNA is TGTGCCAGCAGCTTGGCCTCAGGCGCGAACACCGGGGAGCTGTTTTTT. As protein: CASSLASGANTGELFF. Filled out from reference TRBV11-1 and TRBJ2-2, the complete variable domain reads EAEVAQSPRYKITEKSQAVAFWCDPISGHATLYWYRQILGQGPELLVQFQDESVVDDSQLPKDRFSAERLKGVDSTLKIQPAELGDSAMYLCASSLASGANTGELFFGEGSRLTVL.

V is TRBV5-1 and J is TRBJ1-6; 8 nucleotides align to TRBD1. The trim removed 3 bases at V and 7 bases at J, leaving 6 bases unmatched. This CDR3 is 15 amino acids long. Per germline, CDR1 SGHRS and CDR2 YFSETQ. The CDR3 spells CASSWGQVGNSPLHF. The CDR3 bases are TGCGCCAGCAGCTGGGGACAGGTTGGAAATTCACCCCTCCACTTT. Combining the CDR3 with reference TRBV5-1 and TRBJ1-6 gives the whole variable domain KAGVTQTPRYLIKTRGQQVTLSCSPISGHRSVSWYQQTPGQGLQFLFEYFSETQRNKGNFPGRFSGRQFSNSRSEMNVSTLELGDSALYLCASSWGQVGNSPLHFGNGTRLTVT.

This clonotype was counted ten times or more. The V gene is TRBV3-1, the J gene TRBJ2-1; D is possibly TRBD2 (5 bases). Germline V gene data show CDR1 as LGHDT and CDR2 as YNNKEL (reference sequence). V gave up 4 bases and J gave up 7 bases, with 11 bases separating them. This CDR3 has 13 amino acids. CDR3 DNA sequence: TGTGCCAGCAGCCCGGACTGGAAAAATGAGCAGTTCTTC. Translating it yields CASSPDWKNEQFF.

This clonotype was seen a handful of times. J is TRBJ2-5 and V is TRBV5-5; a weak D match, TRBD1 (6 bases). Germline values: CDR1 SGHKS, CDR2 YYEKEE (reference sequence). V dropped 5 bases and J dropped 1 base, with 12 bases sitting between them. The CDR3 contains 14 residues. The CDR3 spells CASRLRGFQETQYF. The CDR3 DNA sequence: TGTGCCAGCAGGCTGAGGGGGTTCCAAGAGACCCAGTACTTC.

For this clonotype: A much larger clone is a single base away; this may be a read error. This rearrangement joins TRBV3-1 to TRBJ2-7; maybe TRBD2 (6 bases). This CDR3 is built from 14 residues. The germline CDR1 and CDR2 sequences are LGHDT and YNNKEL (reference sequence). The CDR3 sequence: CAGSQDWGAYEQYF. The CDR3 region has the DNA TGTGCCGGCAGCCAAGATTGGGGGGCCTACGAGCAGTACTTC.

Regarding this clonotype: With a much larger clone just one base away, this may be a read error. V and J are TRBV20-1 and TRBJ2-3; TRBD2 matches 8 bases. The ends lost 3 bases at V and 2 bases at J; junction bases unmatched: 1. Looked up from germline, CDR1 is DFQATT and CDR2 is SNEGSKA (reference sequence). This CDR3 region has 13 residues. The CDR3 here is CSASGGDTDTQYF. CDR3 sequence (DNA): TGCAGTGCTAGCGGGGGGGACACAGATACGCAGTATTTT.

CDR3 loop: CASTSGRFEEVGELFF. As DNA, the CDR3 is TGTGCCAGCACCTCCGGACGGTTCGAGGAGGTCGGGGAGCTGTTTTTT. This sequence joins TRBV11-1 and TRBJ2-2, with D tentatively TRBD2 (5 bases). With 7 bases removed from V and 7 bases from J, the gap between germline ends came to 22 bases. The germline V gene encodes CDR1 SGHAT and CDR2 FQDESV (reference sequence). CDR3 length: 16 amino acids.

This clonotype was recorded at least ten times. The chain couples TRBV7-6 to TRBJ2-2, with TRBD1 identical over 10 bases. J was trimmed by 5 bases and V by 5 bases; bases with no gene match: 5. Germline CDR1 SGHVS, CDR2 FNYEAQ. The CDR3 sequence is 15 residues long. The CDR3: CASSVGTGETGELFF. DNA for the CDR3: TGTGCCAGCAGCGTCGGGACAGGGGAGACCGGGGAGCTGTTTTTT.

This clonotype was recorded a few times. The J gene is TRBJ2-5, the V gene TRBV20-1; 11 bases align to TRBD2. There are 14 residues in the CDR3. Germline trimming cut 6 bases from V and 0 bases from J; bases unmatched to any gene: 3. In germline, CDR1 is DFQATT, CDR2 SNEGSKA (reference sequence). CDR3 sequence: CSAQGLADQETQYF. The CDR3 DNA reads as TGCAGTGCCCAGGGACTAGCGGACCAAGAGACCCAGTACTTC.

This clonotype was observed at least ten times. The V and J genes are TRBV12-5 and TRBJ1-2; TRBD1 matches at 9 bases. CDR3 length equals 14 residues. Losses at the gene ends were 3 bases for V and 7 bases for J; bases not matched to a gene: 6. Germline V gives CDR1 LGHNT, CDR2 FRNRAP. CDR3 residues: CASGFGTGLRGYTF. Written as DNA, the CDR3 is TGTGCTAGTGGTTTTGGGACAGGGCTGCGTGGCTACACCTTC.

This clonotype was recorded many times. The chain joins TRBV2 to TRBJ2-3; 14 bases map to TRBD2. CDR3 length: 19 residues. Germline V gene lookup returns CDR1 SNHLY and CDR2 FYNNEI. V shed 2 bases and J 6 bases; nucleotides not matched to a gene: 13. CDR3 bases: TGTGCCAGCAGTGAAAGGGGACTAGCGGGAGCCCCGGCGGGTGATACGCAGTATTTT. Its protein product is CASSERGLAGAPAGDTQYF.

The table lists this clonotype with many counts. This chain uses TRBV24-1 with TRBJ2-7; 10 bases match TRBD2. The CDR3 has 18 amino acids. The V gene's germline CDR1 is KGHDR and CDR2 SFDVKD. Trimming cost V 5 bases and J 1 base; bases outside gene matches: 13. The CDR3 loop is CATSGSSGSFKESYEQYF. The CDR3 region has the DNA TGTGCCACCAGTGGTTCTAGCGGGAGTTTTAAAGAGTCCTACGAGCAGTACTTC.

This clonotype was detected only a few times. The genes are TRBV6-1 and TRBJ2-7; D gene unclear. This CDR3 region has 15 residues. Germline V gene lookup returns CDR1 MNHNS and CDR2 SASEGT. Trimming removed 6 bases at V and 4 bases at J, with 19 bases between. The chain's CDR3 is CASRSHGQKSYEQYF. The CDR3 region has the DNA TGTGCCAGCAGGTCGCATGGGCAGAAGTCATACGAGCAGTACTTC.

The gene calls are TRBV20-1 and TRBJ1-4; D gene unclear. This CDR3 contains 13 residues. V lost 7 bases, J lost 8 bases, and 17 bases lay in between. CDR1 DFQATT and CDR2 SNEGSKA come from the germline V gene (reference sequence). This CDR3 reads CSDSPPRWEKLFF. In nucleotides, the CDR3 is TGCAGTGACAGTCCCCCCCGTTGGGAAAAACTGTTTTTT.

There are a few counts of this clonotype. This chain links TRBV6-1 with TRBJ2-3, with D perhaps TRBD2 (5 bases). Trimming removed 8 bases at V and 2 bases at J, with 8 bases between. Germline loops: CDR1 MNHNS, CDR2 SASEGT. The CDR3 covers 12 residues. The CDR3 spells CASGSDTDTQYF. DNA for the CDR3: TGTGCCAGCGGGAGTGACACAGATACGCAGTATTTT.

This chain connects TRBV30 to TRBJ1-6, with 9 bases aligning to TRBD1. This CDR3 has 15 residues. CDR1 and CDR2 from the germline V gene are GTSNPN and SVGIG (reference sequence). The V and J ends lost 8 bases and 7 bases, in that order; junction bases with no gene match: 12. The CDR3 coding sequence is TGTGCCCGCCGTCGAGACAGGGGGGAAAATTCACCCCTCCACTTT. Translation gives CARRRDRGENSPLHF.

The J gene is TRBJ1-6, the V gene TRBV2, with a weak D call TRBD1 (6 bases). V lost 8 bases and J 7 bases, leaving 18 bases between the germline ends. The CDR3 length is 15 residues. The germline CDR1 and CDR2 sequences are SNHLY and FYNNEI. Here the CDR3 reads CASQPFRTENSPLHF. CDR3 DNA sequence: TGTGCCAGCCAGCCGTTCCGGACAGAGAATTCACCCCTCCACTTT.

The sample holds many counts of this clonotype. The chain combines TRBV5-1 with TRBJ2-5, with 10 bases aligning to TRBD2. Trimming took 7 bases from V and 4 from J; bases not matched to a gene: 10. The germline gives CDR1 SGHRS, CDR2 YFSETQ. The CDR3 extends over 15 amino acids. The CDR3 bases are TGCGCCAGCGCCGACCCAGCGGGAGGGGGAGAGACCCAGTACTTC. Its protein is CASADPAGGGETQYF. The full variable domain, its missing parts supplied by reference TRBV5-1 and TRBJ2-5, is KAGVTQTPRYLIKTRGQQVTLSCSPISGHRSVSWYQQTPGQGLQFLFEYFSETQRNKGNFPGRFSGRQFSNSRSEMNVSTLELGDSALYLCASADPAGGGETQYFGPGTRLLVL.

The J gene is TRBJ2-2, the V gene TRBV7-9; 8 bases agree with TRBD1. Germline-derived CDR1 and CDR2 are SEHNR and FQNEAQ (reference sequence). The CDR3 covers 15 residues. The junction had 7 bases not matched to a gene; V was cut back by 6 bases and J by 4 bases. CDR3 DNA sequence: TGTGCCAGCAGAACCCGGGACAGGAGCACCGGGGAGCTGTTTTTT. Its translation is CASRTRDRSTGELFF. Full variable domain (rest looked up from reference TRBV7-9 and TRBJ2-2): DTGVSQNPRHKITKRGQNVTFRCDPISEHNRLYWYRQTLGQGPEFLTYFQNEAQLEKSRLLSDRFSAERPKGSFSTLEIQRTEQGDSAMYLCASRTRDRSTGELFFGEGSRLTVL.